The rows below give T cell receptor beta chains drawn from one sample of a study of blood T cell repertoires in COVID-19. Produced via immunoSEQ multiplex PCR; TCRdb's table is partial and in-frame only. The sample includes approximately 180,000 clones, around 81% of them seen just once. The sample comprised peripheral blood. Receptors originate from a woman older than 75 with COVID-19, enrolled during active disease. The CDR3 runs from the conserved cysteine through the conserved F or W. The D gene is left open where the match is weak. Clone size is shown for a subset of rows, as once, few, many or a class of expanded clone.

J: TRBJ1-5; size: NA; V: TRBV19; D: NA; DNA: TGTGCCAGTAGTACCAGGACAAGAGCGAACAATCAGCCCCAGCATTTT; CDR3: CASSTRTRANNQPQHF
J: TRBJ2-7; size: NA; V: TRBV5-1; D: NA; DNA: TGCGCCAGCAGCGGGACTGCTTCCTACGAGCAGTACTTC; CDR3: CASSGTASYEQYF
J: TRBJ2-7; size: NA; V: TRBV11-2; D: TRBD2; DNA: TGTGCCAGCAGCGGAGGGACTAGTGCCTACGAGCAGTACTTC; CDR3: CASSGGTSAYEQYF
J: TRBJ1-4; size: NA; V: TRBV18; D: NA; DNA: TGTGCCAGCTCACTCACTGACAGTGATGAAAAACTGTTTTTT; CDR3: CASSLTDSDEKLFF
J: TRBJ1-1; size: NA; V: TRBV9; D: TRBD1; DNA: TGTGCCAGCAGCTCCCGGGACAGAAACACTGAAGCTTTCTTT; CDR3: CASSSRDRNTEAFF
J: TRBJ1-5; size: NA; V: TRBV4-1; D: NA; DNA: TGCGCCAGCAGCCATCGGGCAGGGACTCGCAATCAGCCCCAGCATTTT; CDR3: CASSHRAGTRNQPQHF
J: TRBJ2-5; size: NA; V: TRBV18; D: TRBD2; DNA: TGTGCCAGCTCACCGATTACTAGCGGGGCCGGAGAGACCCAGTACTTC; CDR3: CASSPITSGAGETQYF
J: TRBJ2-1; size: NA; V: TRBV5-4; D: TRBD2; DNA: TGTGCCAGCAGCTTGCCGACTAGCGGTAGGAATGAGCAGTTCTTC; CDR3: CASSLPTSGRNEQFF
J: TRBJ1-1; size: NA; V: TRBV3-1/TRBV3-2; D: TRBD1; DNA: TGTGCCAGCAGCCAAGACCGGGACAGGGAAACGTCTAGGTCTGAAGCTTTCTTT; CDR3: CASSQDRDRETSRSEAFF
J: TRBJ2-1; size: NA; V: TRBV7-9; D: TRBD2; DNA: TGTGCCAGCAGCCTACCGGGGGGGAGAGTAGAGAAGTTCTTC; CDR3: CASSLPGGRVEKFF
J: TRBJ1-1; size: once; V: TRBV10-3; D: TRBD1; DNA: TGTGCCATCAGTGTGGGACAGGGGAGAACTGAAGCTTTCTTT; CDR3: CAISVGQGRTEAFF
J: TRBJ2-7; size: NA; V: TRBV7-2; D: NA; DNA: TGTGCCAGCAGCTCGTGGACTGGTAGCTCCTACGAGCAGTACTTC; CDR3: CASSSWTGSSYEQYF
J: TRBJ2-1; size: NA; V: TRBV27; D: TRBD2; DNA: TGTGCCAGCAGTATTTTCCTAGCGGGGGCTTACAATGAGCAGTTCTTC; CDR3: CASSIFLAGAYNEQFF
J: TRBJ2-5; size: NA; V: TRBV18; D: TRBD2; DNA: TGTGCCAGCTCACCGTCGGGACTAGCGGGAACGAACCAAGAGACCCAGTACTTC; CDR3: CASSPSGLAGTNQETQYF
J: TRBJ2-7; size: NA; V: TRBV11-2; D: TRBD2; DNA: TGTGCCAGCAGCTTAGGAGCGGGGGCATGGTACGAGCAGTACTTC; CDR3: CASSLGAGAWYEQYF
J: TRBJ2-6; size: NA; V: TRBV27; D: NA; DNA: TGTGCCAGCAGTTTTCTCAGCGCCTCTGGGGCCAACGTCCTGACTTTC; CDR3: CASSFLSASGANVLTF
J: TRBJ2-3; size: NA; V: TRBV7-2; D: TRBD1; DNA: TGTGCCAGCAGCGGGACAGGGGGCCGGACAGATACGCAGTATTTT; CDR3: CASSGTGGRTDTQYF
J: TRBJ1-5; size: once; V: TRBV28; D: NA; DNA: TGTGCCAGCCCTAACCAGGGAGGTGGCAATCAGCCCCAGCATTTT; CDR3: CASPNQGGGNQPQHF
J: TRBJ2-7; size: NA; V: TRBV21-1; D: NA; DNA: TGTGCCAGCAGCAAAGCTGAGAACTACGAGCAGTACTTC; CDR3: CASSKAENYEQYF
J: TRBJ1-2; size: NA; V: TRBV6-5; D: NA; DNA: TGTGCCAGCAGTTACGGACAGTTTAACTATGGCTACACCTTC; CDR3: CASSYGQFNYGYTF
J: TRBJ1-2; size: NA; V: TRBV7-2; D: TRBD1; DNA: TGTGCCAGCAGCCCTAGCGGGGGACAGGCTTCCTATGGCTACACCTTC; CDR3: CASSPSGGQASYGYTF
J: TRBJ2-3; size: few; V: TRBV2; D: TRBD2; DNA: TGTGCCAGGGAAGGGAGTAGCGGGGGGGAGAAAAGCACAGATACGCAGTATTTT; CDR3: CAREGSSGGEKSTDTQYF
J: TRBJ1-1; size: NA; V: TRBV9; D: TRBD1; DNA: TGTGCCAGCAGCCACATCATAACGGGACAGCTCTCTGGAGCTTTCTTT; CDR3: CASSHIITGQLSGAFF
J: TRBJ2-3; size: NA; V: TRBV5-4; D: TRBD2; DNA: TGTGCCAGCAGCTTGGCACTAGCGGGCACAGATACGCAGTATTTT; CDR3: CASSLALAGTDTQYF
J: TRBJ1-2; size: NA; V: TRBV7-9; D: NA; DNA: TGTGCCAGCAGCTCCGTCGACTATGGCTACACCTTC; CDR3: CASSSVDYGYTF
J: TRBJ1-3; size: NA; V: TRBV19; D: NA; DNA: TGTGCCAGTAGTGCCCAGGACAGCTCTGGAAACACCATATATTTT; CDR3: CASSAQDSSGNTIYF
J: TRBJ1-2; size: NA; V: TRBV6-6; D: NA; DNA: TGTGCCAGCTTCGGACTAAAGTATGGCTACACCTTC; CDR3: CASFGLKYGYTF
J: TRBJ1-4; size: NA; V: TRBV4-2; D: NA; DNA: TGTGCCAGCAGCCAAGACAAGCATAATGAAAAACTGTTTTTT; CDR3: CASSQDKHNEKLFF
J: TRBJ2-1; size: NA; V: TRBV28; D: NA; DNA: TGTGCCAGCGGATCCGCCCCGACAGGTCCCAATGAGCAGTTCTTC; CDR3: CASGSAPTGPNEQFF
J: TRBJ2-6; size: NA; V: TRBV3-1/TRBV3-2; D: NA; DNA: TGTGCCAGCAGCCATAGCGGTGGGGCCAACGTCCTGACTTTC; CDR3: CASSHSGGANVLTF
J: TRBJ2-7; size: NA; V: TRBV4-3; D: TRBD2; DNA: TGCGCCAGCAGCCAAGATGCGGGGGTCTCCTACGAGCAGTACTTC; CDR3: CASSQDAGVSYEQYF
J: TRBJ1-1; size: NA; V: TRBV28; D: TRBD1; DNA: TGTGCCAGCAGCTTGAATCTTTTCCAGGGGGGTGGCACTGAAGCTTTCTTT; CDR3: CASSLNLFQGGGTEAFF
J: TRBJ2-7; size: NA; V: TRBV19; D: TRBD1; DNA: TGTGCCAGTAGTATAGCTCTGACAGGGGGCTACGAGCAGTACTTC; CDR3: CASSIALTGGYEQYF
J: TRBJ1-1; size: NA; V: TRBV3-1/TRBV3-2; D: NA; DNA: TGTGCCAGCAGCCATTCGGTGGACACTGAAGCTTTCTTT; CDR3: CASSHSVDTEAFF
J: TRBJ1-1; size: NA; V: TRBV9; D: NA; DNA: TGTGCCAGCAGCGTATTATCCCGAGACACTGAAGCTTTCTTT; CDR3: CASSVLSRDTEAFF
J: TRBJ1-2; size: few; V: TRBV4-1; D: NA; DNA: TGCGCCAGCAGCCAAGTATCGGGGAGTGGCTACACCTTC; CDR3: CASSQVSGSGYTF
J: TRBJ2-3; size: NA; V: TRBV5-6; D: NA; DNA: TGTGCCAGCAGCTTGGGAGGATCCGCCACAGATACGCAGTATTTT; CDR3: CASSLGGSATDTQYF
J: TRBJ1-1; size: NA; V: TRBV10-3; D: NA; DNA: TGTGCCATCAGGGAACAGGGAACTGGGGCTTTCTTT; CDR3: CAIREQGTGAFF
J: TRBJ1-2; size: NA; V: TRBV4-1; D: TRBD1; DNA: TGCGCCAGCAGCCAGTCCACAGGGGTCTTTAACTATGGCTACACCTTC; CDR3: CASSQSTGVFNYGYTF
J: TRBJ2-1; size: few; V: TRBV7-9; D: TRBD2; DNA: TGTGCCAGCAGCTCTCCGGGACTAGCGGCTTACAATGAGCAGTTCTTC; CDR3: CASSSPGLAAYNEQFF
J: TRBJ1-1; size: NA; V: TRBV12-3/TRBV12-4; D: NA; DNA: TGTGCCAGCAGTCACCACAGCAACACTGAAGCTTTCTTT; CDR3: CASSHHSNTEAFF
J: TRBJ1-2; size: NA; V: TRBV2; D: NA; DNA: TGTGCCAGCAGTGAATCCCGGGTTAGTGGCTACACCTTC; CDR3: CASSESRVSGYTF
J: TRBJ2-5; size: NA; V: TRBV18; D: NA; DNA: TGTGCCAGCTCAAACTCTCAGGGGGGACAAGATGAGACCCAGTACTTC; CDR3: CASSNSQGGQDETQYF
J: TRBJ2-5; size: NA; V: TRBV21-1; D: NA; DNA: TGTGCCAGCAGCAAAGAAGGCCAGGGACAGGGCGCCCAAGAGACCCAGTACTTC; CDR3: CASSKEGQGQGAQETQYF
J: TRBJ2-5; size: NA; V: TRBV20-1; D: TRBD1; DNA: TGCAGGGCAGGGGGCGGAGAGACCCAGTACTTC; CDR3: CRAGGGETQYF
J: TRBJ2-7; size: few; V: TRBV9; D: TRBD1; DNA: TGTGCCAGCAGCGCCGGACAGGGATCTCCCTACGAGCAGTACTTC; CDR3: CASSAGQGSPYEQYF
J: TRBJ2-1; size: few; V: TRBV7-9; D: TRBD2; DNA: TGTGCCAGCAGCTTATACGGCGGGAGGTTGTACAATGAGCAGTTCTTC; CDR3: CASSLYGGRLYNEQFF
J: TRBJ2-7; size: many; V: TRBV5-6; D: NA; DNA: TGTGCCAGCAGCCTCCGGGACAATCTATTTTCCTACGAGCAGTACTTC; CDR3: CASSLRDNLFSYEQYF
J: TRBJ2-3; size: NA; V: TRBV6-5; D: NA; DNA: TGTGCCAGCAGTTTAGGTATGCGGGATACGCAGTATTTT; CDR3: CASSLGMRDTQYF
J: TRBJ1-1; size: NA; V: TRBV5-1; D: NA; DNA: TGCGCCAGCAGCTTGGGAGGAATGAACACTGAAGCTTTCTTT; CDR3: CASSLGGMNTEAFF